What follows is one T cell receptor (beta chain) and its context. The V and J ends lost 5 bases and 4 bases respectively, with 9 bases between them. Germline V lookup: CDR1 SGHVS, CDR2 FNYEAQ. The CDR3 is 13 residues long. The sample originates from a study of T cells in Graves' hyperthyroidism and ophthalmopathy. Not enrolled were patients with uncontrolled infection, other autoimmune disease, pregnancy or lactation. Amplified TCR beta CDR3 regions derived from RNA transcripts. The HTBI primer set drove a first-round RT-PCR of the TCR CDR3. TCRdb re-derived calls from the multiplex PCR reads in MiXCR, one entry per CDR3 protein. Among some 550,000 distinct CDR3 sequences listed, 15% to 20% were seen once.

Sequencing used blood. The chain joins TRBV7-6 to TRBJ1-3, with D unclear. The sequence came from a woman in her thirties or forties with Graves' ophthalmopathy. The CDR3 loop reads CASSPGRGNTIYF. The CDR3 DNA sequence: TGTGCCAGCAGCCCAGGTAGAGGAAACACCATATATTTT.